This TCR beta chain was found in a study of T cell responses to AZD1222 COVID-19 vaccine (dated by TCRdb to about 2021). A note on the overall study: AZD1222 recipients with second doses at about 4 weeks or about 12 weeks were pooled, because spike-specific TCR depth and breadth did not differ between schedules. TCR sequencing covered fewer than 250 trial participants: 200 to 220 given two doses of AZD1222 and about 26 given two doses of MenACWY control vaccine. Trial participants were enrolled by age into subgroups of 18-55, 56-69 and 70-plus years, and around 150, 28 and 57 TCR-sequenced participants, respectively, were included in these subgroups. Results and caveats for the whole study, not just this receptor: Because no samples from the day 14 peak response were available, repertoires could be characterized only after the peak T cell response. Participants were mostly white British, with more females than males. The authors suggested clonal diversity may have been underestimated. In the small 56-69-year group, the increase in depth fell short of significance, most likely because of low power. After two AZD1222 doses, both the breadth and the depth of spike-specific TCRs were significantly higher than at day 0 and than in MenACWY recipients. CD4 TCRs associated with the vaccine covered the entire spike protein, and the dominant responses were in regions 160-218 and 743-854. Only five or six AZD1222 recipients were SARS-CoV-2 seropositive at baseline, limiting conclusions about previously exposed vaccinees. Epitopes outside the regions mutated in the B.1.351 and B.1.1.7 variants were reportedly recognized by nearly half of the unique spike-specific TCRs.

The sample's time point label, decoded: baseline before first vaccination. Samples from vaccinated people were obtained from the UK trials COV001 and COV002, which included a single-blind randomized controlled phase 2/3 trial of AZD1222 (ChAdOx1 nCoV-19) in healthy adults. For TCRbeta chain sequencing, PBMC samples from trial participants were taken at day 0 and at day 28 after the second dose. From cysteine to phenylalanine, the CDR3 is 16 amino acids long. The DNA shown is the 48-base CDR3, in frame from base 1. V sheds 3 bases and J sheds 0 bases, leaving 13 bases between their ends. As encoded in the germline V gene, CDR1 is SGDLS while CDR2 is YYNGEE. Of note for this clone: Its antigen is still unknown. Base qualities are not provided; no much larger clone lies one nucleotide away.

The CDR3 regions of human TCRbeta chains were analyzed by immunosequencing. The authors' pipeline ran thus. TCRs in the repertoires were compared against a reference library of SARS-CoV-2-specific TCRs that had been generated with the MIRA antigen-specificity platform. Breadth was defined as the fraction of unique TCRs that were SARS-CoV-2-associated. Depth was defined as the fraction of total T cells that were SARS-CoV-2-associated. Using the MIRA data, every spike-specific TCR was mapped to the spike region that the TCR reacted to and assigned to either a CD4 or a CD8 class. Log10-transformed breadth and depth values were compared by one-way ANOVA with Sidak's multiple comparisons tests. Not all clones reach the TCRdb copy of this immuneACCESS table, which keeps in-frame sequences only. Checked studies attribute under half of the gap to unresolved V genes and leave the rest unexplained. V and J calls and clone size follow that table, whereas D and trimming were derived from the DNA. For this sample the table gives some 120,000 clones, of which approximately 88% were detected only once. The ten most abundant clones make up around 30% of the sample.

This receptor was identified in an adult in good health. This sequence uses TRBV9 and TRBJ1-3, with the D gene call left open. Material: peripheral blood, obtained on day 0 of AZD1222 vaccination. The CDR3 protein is CASSAGGPNSGNTIYF. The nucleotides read TGTGCCAGCAGCGCAGGCGGACCGAACTCTGGAAACACCATATATTTT.